This T cell receptor (beta chain) is drawn from a study of monozygotic twins with inflammatory bowel disease. Study-level findings and limits: The authors found no support for a single strong IBD-associated signal or clonotype. IBD patients share fewer clonotypes with other people than healthy twins do, especially with disease activity.

A note on this clonotype: Its specificity is unknown.

From the 5' RACE reads, TCRdb lists one entry per CDR3 protein and no DNA. Its clone listing holds about 210,000 distinct CDR3 sequences. Germline loops: CDR1 SGDLS, CDR2 YYNGEE. The CDR3 totals 15 residues. The chain recombines TRBV9 with TRBJ2-1; TCRdb picks TRBD2, but there is no DNA to check that call. The sample was blood. The clonotype comes from a human donor with ulcerative colitis or Crohn's disease, or a healthy co-twin of an affected twin (not recorded which). CDR3 sequence: CASSLSGDLYNEQFF.